This paragraph covers one T cell receptor (beta chain) sequence. Gene and germline names: mouse. The CDR3 end lies 1 residue beyond the end of the read and is filled in from the germline J gene. The data were obtained in a study of tissue T cells after allogeneic stem cell transplantation. CDR3 length: 14 residues. CDR1 is KGHTA and CDR2 is FQNQQP in the germline V gene. As for time point: mouse harvest day 7 after allogeneic transplant. The graft held 10^6 splenic CD5+ T cells and 10^7 T-cell-depleted bone marrow cells. Data came from immunoSEQ multiplex PCR; TCRdb stores just in-frame clones and leaves some out. Among some 5,000 clones listed, 45% to 55% were seen once.

The chain combines TRBV23 with TRBJ2-1; TRBD2 is the table's D call, not checked against the DNA. The sequenced sample was gut tissue. The receptor was derived from a female BALB/c mouse given C57BL/6 T cells with graft-versus-host disease after an allogeneic hematopoietic cell transplant. Incomplete CDR3 DNA: TGCTCCAGCAGTCAACTGGGGGGCTATGCTGAGCAGTTC. This codes for CSSSQLGGYAEQF. The full CDR3 is CSSSQLGGYAEQFF. Variable domain in full (rest from reference TRBV23 and TRBJ2-1): DAAVTQKPRYLIKMKGQEAEMKCIPEKGHTAVFWYQQKQSKELKFLIYFQNQQPLDQIDMVKERFSAVCPSSSLCSLGIRTCEAEDSALYLCSSSQLGGYAEQFFGPGTRLTVL.